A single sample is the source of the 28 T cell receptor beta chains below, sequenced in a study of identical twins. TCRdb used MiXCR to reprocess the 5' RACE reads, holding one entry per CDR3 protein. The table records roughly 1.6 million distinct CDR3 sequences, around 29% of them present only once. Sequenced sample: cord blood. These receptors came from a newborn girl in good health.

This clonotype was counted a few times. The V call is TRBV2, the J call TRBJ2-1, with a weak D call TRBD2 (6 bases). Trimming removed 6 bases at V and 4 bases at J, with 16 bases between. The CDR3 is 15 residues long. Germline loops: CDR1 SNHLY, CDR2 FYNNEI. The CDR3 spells CASSLGGVGYNEQFF. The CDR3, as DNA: TGTGCCAGCAGCTTGGGGGGTGTAGGATACAATGAGCAGTTCTTC.

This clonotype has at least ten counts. DNA for the CDR3: TGTGCCAGCAGCTTAGGATCGGTAGCCAAAAACATTCAGTACTTC. Translation: CASSLGSVAKNIQYF. The chain recombines TRBV7-2 with TRBJ2-4; D gene uncertain. The length of the CDR3 is 15 residues. V was clipped by 1 base and J by 0 bases, with 7 bases between them. Germline values: CDR1 SGHTA, CDR2 FQGNSA.

The CDR3 is CATSGGGWNEQFF. The CDR3 DNA is TGTGCCACCAGCGGGGGGGGATGGAATGAGCAGTTCTTC. This sequence joins TRBV24-1 and TRBJ2-1; 8 positions match TRBD2. The CDR3 runs to 13 residues. The germline CDR1 and CDR2 sequences are KGHDR and SFDVKD. V was pared by 7 bases and J by 7 bases, with 5 bases of the junction left unmatched.

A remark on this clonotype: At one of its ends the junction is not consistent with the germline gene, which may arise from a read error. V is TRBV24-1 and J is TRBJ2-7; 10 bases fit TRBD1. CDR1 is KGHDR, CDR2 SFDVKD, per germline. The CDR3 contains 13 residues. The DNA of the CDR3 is TGTGCCACCGGTGATTGGACAGGGGGTGAGCAGTACTTC. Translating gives CATGDWTGGEQYF.

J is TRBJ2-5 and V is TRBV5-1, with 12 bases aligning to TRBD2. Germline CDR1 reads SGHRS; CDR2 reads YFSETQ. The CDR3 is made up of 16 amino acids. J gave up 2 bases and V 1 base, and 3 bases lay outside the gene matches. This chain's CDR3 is CASSLLTSGGQETQYF. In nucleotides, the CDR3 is TGCGCCAGCAGCTTGCTGACTAGCGGGGGACAAGAGACCCAGTACTTC.

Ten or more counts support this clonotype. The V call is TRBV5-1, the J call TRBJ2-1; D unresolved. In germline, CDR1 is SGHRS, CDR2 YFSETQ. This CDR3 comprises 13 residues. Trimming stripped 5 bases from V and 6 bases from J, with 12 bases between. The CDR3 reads CASSLRTGNEQFF. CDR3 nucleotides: TGCGCCAGCAGTTTACGGACGGGCAATGAGCAGTTCTTC.

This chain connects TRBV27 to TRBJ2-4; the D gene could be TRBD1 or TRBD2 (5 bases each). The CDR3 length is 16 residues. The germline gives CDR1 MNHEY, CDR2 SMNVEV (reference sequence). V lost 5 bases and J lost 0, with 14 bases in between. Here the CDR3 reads CASSVRDLLAKNIQYF. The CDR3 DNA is TGTGCCAGCAGTGTCCGGGACCTCTTAGCCAAAAACATTCAGTACTTC.

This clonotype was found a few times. The CDR3 region has the DNA TGCGCCAGCAGCTTGGGCGGCAGTGATCAGCCCCAGCATTTT. It codes for CASSLGGSDQPQHF. This chain joins TRBV5-1 and TRBJ1-5; no firm D call. Looked up from germline, CDR1 is SGHRS and CDR2 is YFSETQ. The CDR3 is made up of 14 amino acids. V was clipped by 0 bases and J by 5 bases, with 9 bases between them.

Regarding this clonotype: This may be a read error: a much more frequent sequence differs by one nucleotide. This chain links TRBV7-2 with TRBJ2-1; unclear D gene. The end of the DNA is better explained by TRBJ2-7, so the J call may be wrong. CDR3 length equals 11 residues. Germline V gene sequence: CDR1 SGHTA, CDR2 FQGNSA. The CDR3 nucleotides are TGTGCCAGCAGCTTCCACAATGAGCAGTACTTC. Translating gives CASSFHNEQYF.

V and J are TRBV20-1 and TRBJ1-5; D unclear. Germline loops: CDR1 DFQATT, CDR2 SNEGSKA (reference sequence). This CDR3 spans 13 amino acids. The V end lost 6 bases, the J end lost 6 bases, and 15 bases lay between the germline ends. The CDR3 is CSAYRISGQPQHF. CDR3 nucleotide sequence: TGCAGTGCCTACCGAATATCGGGTCAGCCCCAGCATTTT.

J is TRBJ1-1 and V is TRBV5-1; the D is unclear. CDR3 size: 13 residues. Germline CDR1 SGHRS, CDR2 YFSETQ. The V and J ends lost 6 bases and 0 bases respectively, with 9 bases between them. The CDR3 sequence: CASKVFLNTEAFF. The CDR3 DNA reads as TGCGCCAGCAAGGTTTTCTTGAACACTGAAGCTTTCTTT.

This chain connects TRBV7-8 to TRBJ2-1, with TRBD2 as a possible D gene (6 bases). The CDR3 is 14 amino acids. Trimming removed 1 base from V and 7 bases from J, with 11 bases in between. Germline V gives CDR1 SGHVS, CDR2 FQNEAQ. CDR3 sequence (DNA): TGTGCCAGCAGCTTAGGAACTGCGGGGAATGAGCAGTTCTTC. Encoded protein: CASSLGTAGNEQFF.

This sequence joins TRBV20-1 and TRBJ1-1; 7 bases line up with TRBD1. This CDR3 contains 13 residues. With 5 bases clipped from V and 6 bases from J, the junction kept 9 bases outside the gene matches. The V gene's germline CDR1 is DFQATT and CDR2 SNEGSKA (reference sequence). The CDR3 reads CSAQDRWSAEAFF. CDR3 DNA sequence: TGCAGTGCTCAGGACAGGTGGTCCGCTGAAGCTTTCTTT.

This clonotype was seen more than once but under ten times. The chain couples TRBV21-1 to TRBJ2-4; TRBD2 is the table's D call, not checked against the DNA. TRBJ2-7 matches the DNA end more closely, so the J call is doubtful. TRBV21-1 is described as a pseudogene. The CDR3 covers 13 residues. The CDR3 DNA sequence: TGTGCCAGCAGAAAGGAGGGAGAAGACGAGCAGTACTTC. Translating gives CASRKEGEDEQYF.

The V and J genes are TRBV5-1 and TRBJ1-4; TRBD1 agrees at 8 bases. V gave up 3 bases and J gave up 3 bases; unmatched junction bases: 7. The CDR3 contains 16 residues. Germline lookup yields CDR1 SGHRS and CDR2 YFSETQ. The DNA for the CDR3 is TGCGCCAGCAGCTCCGACAGGGGCCTGGCTAATGAAAAACTGTTTTTT. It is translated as CASSSDRGLANEKLFF.

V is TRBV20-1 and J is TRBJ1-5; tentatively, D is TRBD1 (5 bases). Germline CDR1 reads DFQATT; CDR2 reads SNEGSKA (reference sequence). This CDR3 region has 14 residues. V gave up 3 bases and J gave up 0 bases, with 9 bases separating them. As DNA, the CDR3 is TGCAGTGCTAGGCCAGGGTCTAGCAATCAGCCCCAGCATTTT. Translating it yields CSARPGSSNQPQHF.

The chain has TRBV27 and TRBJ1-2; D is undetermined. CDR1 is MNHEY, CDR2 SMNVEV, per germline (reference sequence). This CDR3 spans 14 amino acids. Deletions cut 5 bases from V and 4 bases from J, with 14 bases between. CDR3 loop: CASSEWPRPYGYTF. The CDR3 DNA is TGTGCCAGCAGTGAATGGCCAAGACCCTATGGCTACACCTTC.

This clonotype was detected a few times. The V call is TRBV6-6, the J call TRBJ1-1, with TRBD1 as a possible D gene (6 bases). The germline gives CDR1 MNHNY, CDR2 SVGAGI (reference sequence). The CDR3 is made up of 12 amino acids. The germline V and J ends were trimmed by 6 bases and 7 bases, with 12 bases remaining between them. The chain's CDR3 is CASSSAGDEAFF. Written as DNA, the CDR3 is TGTGCCAGCAGCAGCGCAGGGGATGAAGCTTTCTTT.

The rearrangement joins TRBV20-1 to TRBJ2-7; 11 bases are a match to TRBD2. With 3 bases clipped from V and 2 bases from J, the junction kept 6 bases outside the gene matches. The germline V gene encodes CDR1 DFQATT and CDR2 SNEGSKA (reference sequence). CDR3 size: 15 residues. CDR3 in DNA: TGCAGTGCTAGGTGGACTAGCGGGCGCACCTACGAGCAGTACTTC. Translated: CSARWTSGRTYEQYF.

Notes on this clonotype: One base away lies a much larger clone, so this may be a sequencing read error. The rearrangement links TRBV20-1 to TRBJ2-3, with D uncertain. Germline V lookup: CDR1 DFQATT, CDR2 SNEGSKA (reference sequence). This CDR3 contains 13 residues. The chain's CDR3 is CSARGISTDTRYF. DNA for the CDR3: TGCAGTGCTAGAGGTATTAGCACAGATACGCGGTATTTT.

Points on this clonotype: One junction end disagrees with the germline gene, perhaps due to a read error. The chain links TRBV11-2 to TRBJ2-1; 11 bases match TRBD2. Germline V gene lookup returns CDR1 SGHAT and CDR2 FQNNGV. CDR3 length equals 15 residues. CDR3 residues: CASSELAGAYNEQVF. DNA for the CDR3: TGTGCCAGCAGCGAACTAGCGGGGGCCTACAATGAGCAGGTCTTC. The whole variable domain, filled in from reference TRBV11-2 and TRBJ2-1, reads EAGVAQSPRYKIIEKRQSVAFWCNPISGHATLYWYQQILGQGPKLLIQFQNNGVVDDSQLPKDRFSAERLKGVDSTLKIQPAKLEDSAVYLCASSELAGAYNEQVFGPGTRLTVL.

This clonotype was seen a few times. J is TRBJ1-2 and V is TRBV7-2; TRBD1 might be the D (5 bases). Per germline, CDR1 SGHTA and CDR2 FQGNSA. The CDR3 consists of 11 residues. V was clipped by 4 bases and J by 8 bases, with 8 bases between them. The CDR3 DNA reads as TGTGCCAGCAGCTCCAGGGACGGCTACACCTTC. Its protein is CASSSRDGYTF.

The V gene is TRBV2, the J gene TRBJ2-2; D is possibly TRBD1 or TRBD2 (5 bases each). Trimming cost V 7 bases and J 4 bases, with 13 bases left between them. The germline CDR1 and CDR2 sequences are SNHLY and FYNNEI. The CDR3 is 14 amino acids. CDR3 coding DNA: TGTGCCAGCACCCATCGGGACCTCACCGGGGAGCTGTTTTTT. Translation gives CASTHRDLTGELFF.

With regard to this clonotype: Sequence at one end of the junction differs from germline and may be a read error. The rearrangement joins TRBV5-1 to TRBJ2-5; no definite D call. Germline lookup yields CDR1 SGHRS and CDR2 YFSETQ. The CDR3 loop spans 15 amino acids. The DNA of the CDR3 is TGCGCCAGCAGATTGGAAGGGCGCGCCTACAATGAGCAGTACTTC. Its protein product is CASRLEGRAYNEQYF.

As DNA, the CDR3 is TGTGCCAGCAGCTCTGGGACAGGGATCATCGGTGAGCAGTACTTC. This translates into CASSSGTGIIGEQYF. This sequence joins TRBV7-2 and TRBJ2-7; 9 bases fit TRBD1. Germline trimming cut 4 bases from V and 7 bases from J; bases unmatched to any gene: 11. Germline values: CDR1 SGHTA, CDR2 FQGNSA. The CDR3 is made up of 15 amino acids. The variable domain in full, with the rest retrieved from reference TRBV7-2 and TRBJ2-7, is GAGVSQSPSNKVTEKGKDVELRCDPISGHTALYWYRQSLGQGLEFLIYFQGNSAPDKSGLPSDRFSAERTGGSVSTLTIQRTQQEDSAVYLCASSSGTGIIGEQYFGPGTRLTVT.

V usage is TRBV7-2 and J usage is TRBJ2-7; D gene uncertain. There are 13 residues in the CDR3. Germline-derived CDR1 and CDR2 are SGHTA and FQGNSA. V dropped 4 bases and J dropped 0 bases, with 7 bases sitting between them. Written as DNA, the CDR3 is TGTGCCAGCAGCTCCGAGGTCTCCTACGAGCAGTACTTC. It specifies CASSSEVSYEQYF.

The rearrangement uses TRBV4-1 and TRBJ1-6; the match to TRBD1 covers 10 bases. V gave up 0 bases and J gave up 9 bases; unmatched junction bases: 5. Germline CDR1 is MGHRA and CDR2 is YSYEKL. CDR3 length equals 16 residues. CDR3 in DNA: TGCGCCAGCAGCCAAGACGGACAGGGGGTTTTTTCACCCCTCCACTTT. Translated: CASSQDGQGVFSPLHF.

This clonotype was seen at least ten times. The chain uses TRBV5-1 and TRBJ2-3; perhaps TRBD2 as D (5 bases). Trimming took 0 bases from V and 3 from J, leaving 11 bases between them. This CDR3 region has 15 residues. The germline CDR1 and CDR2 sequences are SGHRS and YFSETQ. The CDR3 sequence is CASSLALSGTDTQYF. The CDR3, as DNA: TGCGCCAGCAGCTTGGCCTTGTCGGGAACAGATACGCAGTATTTT.